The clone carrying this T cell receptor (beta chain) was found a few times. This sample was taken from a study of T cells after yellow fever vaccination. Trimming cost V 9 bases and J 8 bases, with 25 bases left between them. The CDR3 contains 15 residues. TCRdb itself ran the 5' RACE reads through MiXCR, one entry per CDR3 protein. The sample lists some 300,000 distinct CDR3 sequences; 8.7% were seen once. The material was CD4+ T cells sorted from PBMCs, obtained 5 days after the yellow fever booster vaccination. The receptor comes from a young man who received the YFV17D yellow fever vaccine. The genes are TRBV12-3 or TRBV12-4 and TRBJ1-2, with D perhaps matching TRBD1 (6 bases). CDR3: CASRPGGPLGGGYTF. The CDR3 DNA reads TGTGCCAGTAGGCCCGGGGGGCCCCTTGGGGGAGGCTACACCTTC.